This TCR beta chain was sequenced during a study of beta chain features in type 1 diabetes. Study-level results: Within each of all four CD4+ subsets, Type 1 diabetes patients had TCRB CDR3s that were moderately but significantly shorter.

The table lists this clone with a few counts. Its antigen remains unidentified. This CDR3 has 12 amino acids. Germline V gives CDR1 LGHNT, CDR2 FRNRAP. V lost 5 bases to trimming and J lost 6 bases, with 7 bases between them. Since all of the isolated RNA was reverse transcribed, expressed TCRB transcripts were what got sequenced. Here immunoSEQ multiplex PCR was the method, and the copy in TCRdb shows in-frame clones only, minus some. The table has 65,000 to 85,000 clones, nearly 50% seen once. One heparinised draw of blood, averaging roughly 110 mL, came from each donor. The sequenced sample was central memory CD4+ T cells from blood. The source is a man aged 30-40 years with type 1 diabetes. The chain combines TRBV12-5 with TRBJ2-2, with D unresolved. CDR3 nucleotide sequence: TGTGCTAGTGGTCCCGCGGCCGGGGAGCTGTTTTTT. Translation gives CASGPAAGELFF.